Here is one T cell receptor beta chain with its context. The germline gives CDR1 SGDLS, CDR2 YYNGEE. CDR3 length equals 14 residues. V was pared by 2 bases and J by 6 bases, with 14 bases between. Original methodology: Nucleated cell counts were estimated from reference gene primer amplification. The protocol was immunoSEQ multiplex PCR, while the TCRdb copy is restricted to in-frame clones and leaves out a portion. The DNA was the basis for D and trimming; V, J and clone size are from that table. The sample holds 130,000 to 150,000 clones, around 84% seen once. This entry is derived from a study of blood T cell repertoires in COVID-19. At the level of the study: Acute and convalescent COVID-19 specimens originated in the United States, Italy and Spain. T cells, B-cell-depleted T cells, or PBMCs provided the cDNA or gDNA that served as material.

The TCR comes from a woman aged 45-65 years in a cohort sampled during active or convalescent COVID-19. This chain joins TRBV9 and TRBJ1-1, with unresolved D. The source material was peripheral blood. The CDR3 DNA reads TGTGCCAGCAGCGTCGGCCAGGCTGGCGCTGAAGCTTTCTTT. This encodes CASSVGQAGAEAFF.